The 19 T cell receptor beta chains listed next were all sequenced from one sample in a study of early T cells in non-severe SARS-CoV-2 infection. TCRdb reprocessed the 5' RACE reads via MiXCR and lists one record per CDR3 protein. Of approximately 67,000 distinct CDR3 sequences in the sample, approximately 9.2% were seen once. Sequences were obtained from whole blood. The receptors shown here come from an adult who was a healthcare worker with PCR-confirmed SARS-CoV-2 infection or an uninfected control (not recorded which).

The J gene is TRBJ2-3, the V gene TRBV20-1, with D perhaps matching TRBD1 or TRBD2 (7 bases each). The CDR3 runs to 15 residues. Germline V gives CDR1 DFQATT, CDR2 SNEGSKA (reference sequence). Trimming took off 1 base at V and 3 bases at J, with 14 bases between the two ends. In nucleotides, the CDR3 is TGCAGTGCTAGAGCAAACAGGGGAGGGACAGATACGCAGTATTTT. It specifies CSARANRGGTDTQYF.

This clonotype was detected a few times. V gene TRBV6-9 combines with J gene TRBJ1-4, with a possible D match to TRBD1 (5 bases). Germline values: CDR1 MNHGY, CDR2 SVAAGI. This CDR3 contains 18 residues. The V gene lost 2 bases and the J gene lost 7 bases, with 23 bases spanning the gap. As DNA, the CDR3 is TGTGCCAGCAGTTATGAGGCCTACAACAGGACCCTATCTGAAAAACTGTTTTTT. This sequence encodes CASSYEAYNRTLSEKLFF.

This clonotype was seen a few times. The chain links TRBV28 to TRBJ1-6, with a tentative D call TRBD1 (5 bases). The germline V gene has CDR1 MDHEN and CDR2 SYDVKM. There are 15 residues in the CDR3. Between the trimmed V and J ends, which lost 3 bases and 4 bases, there was a span of 10 bases. CDR3 coding DNA: TGTGCCAGCAGTTTCCGGGGCTTGTATAATTCACCCCTCCACTTT. Residues: CASSFRGLYNSPLHF. The full variable domain, in which reference TRBV28 and TRBJ1-6 provide the parts outside the CDR3, is DVKVTQSSRYLVKRTGEKVFLECVQDMDHENMFWYRQDPGLGLRLIYFSYDVKMKEKGDIPEGYSVSREKKERFSLILESASTNQTSMYLCASSFRGLYNSPLHFGNGTRLTVT.

This clonotype was seen more than once but under ten times. The CDR3 sequence: CASSWGKGEDEKLFF. CDR3 nucleotides: TGTGCCAGCAGCTGGGGAAAGGGCGAGGATGAAAAACTGTTTTTT. The chain uses TRBV7-3 and TRBJ1-4, with D uncertain. The CDR3 extends over 15 amino acids. V lost 4 bases and J 6 bases, leaving 15 bases between the germline ends. Germline lookup yields CDR1 SGHTA and CDR2 FQGTGA. Based on the CDR3 plus reference TRBV7-3 and TRBJ1-4, the full variable domain is GAGVSQTPSNKVTEKGKYVELRCDPISGHTALYWYRQSLGQGPEFLIYFQGTGAADDSGLPNDRFFAVRPEGSVSTLKIQRTERGDSAVYLCASSWGKGEDEKLFFGSGTQLSVL.

This clonotype has just a few counts. The genes are TRBV12-3 or TRBV12-4 and TRBJ2-7; D remains unclear. Trimming stripped 5 bases from V and 3 bases from J, with 11 bases between. The CDR3 contains 13 residues. CDR3 sequence: CASSPLFNYEQYF. In nucleotides, the CDR3 is TGTGCCAGCAGTCCCCTGTTCAACTACGAGCAGTACTTC.

This clonotype was found a few times. This chain connects TRBV9 to TRBJ2-3; D call uncertain. The CDR3 is 15 residues long. The V end lost 5 bases, the J end lost 2 bases, and 15 bases lay between the germline ends. The germline gives CDR1 SGDLS, CDR2 YYNGEE. The CDR3: CASSRTDTYTDTQYF. CDR3 nucleotides: TGTGCCAGCAGTCGGACCGATACGTACACAGATACGCAGTATTTT.

The sample holds many counts of this clonotype. The chain links TRBV5-4 to TRBJ2-2, with unresolved D. The length of the CDR3 is 16 residues. Germline V lookup: CDR1 SGHNT, CDR2 YYREEE (reference sequence). Trimming removed 4 bases at V and 1 base at J, with 14 bases between. The CDR3 DNA sequence: TGTGCCAGCAGCCACGGTGGGCGGAGGAACACCGGGGAGCTGTTTTTT. It is translated as CASSHGGRRNTGELFF.

This clonotype was counted at least ten times. V usage is TRBV2 and J usage is TRBJ2-2; tentatively, D is TRBD2 (5 bases). V lost 7 bases, J lost 4 bases, and 10 bases lay in between. The germline V gene has CDR1 SNHLY and CDR2 FYNNEI. There are 13 residues in the CDR3. CDR3 sequence: CASTLEGTGELFF. CDR3 sequence (DNA): TGTGCCAGCACCCTCGAGGGCACCGGGGAGCTGTTTTTT.

The rearrangement links TRBV5-4 to TRBJ2-3; possible D gene TRBD2, 6 bases. Germline V gene lookup returns CDR1 SGHNT and CDR2 YYREEE (reference sequence). The CDR3 sequence is 16 residues long. V gave up 2 bases and J gave up 1 base, with 14 bases separating them. The DNA of the CDR3 is TGTGCCAGCAGCTTAGGGGCGGGAATCGGCACAGATACGCAGTATTTT. This gives the protein CASSLGAGIGTDTQYF. The variable domain in full, with the rest retrieved from reference TRBV5-4 and TRBJ2-3, is ETGVTQSPTHLIKTRGQQVTLRCSSQSGHNTVSWYQQALGQGPQFIFQYYREEENGRGNFPPRFSGLQFPNYSSELNVNALELDDSALYLCASSLGAGIGTDTQYFGPGTRLTVL.

This clonotype was counted many times. The chain carries TRBV7-8 and TRBJ2-3; D is perhaps TRBD2 (6 bases). CDR1 and CDR2 (germline): SGHVS, FQNEAQ. V gave up 2 bases and J gave up 0 bases, with 9 bases separating them. This CDR3 region has 15 residues. The DNA for the CDR3 is TGTGCCAGCAGCTTAAGAAGCGGGAGCACAGATACGCAGTATTTT. It specifies CASSLRSGSTDTQYF.

The chain employs TRBV5-1 and TRBJ1-4, with D maybe TRBD1 (5 bases). Germline CDR1 reads SGHRS; CDR2 reads YFSETQ. Trimming shortened V by 4 bases and J by 2 bases, and 9 bases separated the two germline ends. The CDR3 has 14 residues. CDR3 loop: CASSRDVTNEKLFF. The DNA of the CDR3 is TGCGCCAGCAGCCGGGACGTGACTAATGAAAAACTGTTTTTT.

There are a few counts of this clonotype. The V and J genes are TRBV28 and TRBJ1-1, with 8 bases aligning to TRBD1. The ends lost 4 bases at V and 7 bases at J; junction bases unmatched: 11. The CDR3 extends over 15 amino acids. CDR1 is MDHEN, CDR2 SYDVKM, per germline. Written as DNA, the CDR3 is TGTGCCAGCAGTTGGGGGGGACAGGCGATCGATGAAGCTTTCTTT. Translation gives CASSWGGQAIDEAFF.

The chain is built from TRBV28 and TRBJ2-7; D is unclear. V lost 5 bases, J lost 4 bases, and 12 bases lay in between. Germline CDR1 reads MDHEN; CDR2 reads SYDVKM. This CDR3 has 13 amino acids. The DNA for the CDR3 is TGTGCCAGCAGTGTTCCCGCTGAATACGAGCAGTACTTC. Its protein product is CASSVPAEYEQYF.

In its sample, this clonotype was seen a few times. V gene TRBV10-3 combines with J gene TRBJ2-4; 7 bases agree with TRBD1. This CDR3 is built from 13 residues. Looked up from germline, CDR1 is ENHRY and CDR2 is SYGVKD. The junction had 5 bases not matched to a gene; V was cut back by 4 bases and J by 8 bases. Here the CDR3 DNA reads TGTGCCATCAGTGGGACCCAGGGGGACATTCAGTACTTC. This encodes CAISGTQGDIQYF.

This clonotype was recorded many times. The CDR3 reads CASSLQQTQYF. In DNA form, the CDR3 reads TGTGCCAGCAGCTTGCAACAGACCCAGTACTTC. This chain uses TRBV7-9 with TRBJ2-5; no firm D call. The CDR3 is 11 residues long. V lost 3 bases to trimming and J lost 6 bases, with 5 bases between them. CDR1 is SEHNR and CDR2 is FQNEAQ in the germline V gene (reference sequence).

The sample holds a few counts of this clonotype. V and J are TRBV10-1 and TRBJ2-3; 9 bases line up with TRBD2. The trim removed 8 bases at V and 4 bases at J, leaving 4 bases unmatched. CDR1 is WNHNN, CDR2 SYGVQD, per germline (reference sequence). The CDR3 runs 13 residues. The CDR3 DNA reads as TGCGCCAGCGGGGGACTAGCCGCAGATACGCAGTATTTT. This gives the protein CASGGLAADTQYF.

This clonotype was counted at least ten times. The chain uses TRBV27 and TRBJ2-3, with 12 nucleotides matching TRBD2. V lost 6 bases, J lost 6 bases, and 7 bases stayed unmatched. The germline CDR1 and CDR2 sequences are MNHEY and SMNVEV (reference sequence). The CDR3 sequence is 15 residues long. The CDR3: CASSLAGGPRDTQYF. DNA for the CDR3: TGTGCCAGCAGCCTAGCGGGAGGGCCGCGCGATACGCAGTATTTT.

The chain recombines TRBV19 with TRBJ2-3, with TRBD2 as a possible D gene (5 bases). Germline CDR1 and CDR2: LNHDA and SQIVND (reference sequence). This CDR3 comprises 16 residues. V lost 5 bases to trimming and J lost 1 base, with 16 bases between them. The CDR3 is CASSGGVGRGTDTQYF. As DNA, the CDR3 is TGTGCCAGTAGTGGTGGGGTGGGGAGAGGCACAGATACGCAGTATTTT.

CDR3 DNA: TGTGCCAGCAGCTTTAGCCCTAGTGCAGATACGCAGTATTTT. Protein product: CASSFSPSADTQYF. This chain joins TRBV7-9 and TRBJ2-3; D not certain. Germline loops: CDR1 SEHNR, CDR2 FQNEAQ (reference sequence). This CDR3 comprises 14 residues. V was cut by 3 bases and J by 4 bases, with 11 bases left in between.